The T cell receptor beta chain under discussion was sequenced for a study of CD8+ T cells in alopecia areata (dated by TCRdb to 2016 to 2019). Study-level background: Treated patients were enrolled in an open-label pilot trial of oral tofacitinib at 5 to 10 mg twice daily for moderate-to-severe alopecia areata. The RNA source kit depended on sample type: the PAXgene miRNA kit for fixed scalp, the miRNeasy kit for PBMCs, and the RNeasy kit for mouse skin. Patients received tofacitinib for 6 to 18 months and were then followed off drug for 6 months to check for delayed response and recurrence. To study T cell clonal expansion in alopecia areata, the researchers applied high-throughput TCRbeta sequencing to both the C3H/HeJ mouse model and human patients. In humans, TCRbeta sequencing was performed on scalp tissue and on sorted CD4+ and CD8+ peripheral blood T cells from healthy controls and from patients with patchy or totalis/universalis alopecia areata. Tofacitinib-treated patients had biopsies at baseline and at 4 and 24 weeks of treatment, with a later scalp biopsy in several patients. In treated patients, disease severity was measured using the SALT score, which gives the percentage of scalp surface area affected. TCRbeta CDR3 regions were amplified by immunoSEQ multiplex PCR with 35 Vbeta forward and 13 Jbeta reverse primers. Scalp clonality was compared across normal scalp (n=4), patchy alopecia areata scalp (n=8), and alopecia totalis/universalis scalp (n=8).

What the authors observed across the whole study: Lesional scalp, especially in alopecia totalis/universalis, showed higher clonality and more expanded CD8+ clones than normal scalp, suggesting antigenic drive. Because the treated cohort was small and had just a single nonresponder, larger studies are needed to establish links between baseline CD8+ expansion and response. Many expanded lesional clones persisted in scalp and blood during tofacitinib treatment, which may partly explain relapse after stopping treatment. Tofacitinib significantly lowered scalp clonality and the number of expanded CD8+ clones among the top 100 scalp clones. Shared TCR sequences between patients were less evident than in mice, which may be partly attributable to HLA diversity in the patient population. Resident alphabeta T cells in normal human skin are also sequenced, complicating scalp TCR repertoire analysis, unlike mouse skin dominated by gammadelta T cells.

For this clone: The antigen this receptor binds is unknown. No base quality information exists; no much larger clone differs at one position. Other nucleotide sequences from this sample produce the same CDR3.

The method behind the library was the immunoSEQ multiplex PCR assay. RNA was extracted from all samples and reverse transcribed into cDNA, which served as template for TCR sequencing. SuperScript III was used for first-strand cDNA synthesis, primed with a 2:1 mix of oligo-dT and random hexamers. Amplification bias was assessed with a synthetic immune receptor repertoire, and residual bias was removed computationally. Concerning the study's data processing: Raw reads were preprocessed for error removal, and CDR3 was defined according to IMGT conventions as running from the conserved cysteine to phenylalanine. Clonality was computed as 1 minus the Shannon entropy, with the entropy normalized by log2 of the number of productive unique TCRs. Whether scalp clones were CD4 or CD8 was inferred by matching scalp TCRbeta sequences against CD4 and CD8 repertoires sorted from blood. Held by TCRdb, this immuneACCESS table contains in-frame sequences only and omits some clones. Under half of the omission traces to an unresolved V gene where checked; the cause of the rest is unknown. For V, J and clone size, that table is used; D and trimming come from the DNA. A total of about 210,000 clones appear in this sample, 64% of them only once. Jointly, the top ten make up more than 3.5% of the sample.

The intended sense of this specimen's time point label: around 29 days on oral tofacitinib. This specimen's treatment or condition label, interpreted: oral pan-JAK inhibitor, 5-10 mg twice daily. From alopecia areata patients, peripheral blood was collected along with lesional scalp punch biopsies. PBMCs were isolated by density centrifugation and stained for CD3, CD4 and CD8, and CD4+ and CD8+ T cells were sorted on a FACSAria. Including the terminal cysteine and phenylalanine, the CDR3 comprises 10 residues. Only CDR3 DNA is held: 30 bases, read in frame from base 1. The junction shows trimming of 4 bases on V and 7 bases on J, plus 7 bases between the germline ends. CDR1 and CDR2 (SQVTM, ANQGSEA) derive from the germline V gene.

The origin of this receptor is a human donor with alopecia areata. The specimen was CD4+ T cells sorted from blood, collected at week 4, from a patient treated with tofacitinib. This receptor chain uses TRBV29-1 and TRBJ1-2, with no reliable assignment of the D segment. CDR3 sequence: CSVGSGGYTF. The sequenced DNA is TGCAGCGTTGGGTCAGGTGGCTACACCTTC.